Only a few counts were recorded for the clone carrying this TCR beta chain. Its antigen is unidentified. Primers: 60 Vbeta forward and 13 Jbeta reverse. Libraries were prepared by immunoSEQ multiplex PCR; TCRdb keeps only in-frame clonotypes and omits some of them. Of roughly 100,000 clones in the sample, approximately 14% were seen once. Regarding donors, all were healthy bone marrow donors. The data stem from a study of cytomegalovirus exposure and HLA in healthy donors. The study, taken as a whole, reports: In a later analysis, specific HLA alleles were associated with over 15,000 TCR beta sequences at a 0.05 false discovery rate. Presence/absence analyses assumed roughly uniform sequencing depth across donors, which may not hold.

Sample: PBMCs. The sequence was obtained from a female donor in good health and CMV-seronegative.

The DNA for the CDR3 is TGCGCCAGCAGCCAAGGATTGGGACAGGGGCCGTACGAGCAGTACTTC. As protein: CASSQGLGQGPYEQYF. The V and J genes are TRBV4-1 and TRBJ2-5, with TRBD1 matching over 10 bases. The J call may be incorrect, as the DNA end agrees better with TRBJ2-7. The CDR3 spans 16 residues. Germline-derived CDR1 and CDR2 are MGHRA and YSYEKL.